This T cell receptor (beta chain) was captured in a study of a mutant IDH1 vaccine in newly diagnosed glioma (dated by TCRdb to the early 2020s). Concerning the study at large: In the chemotherapy-containing groups, vaccination started alongside temozolomide cycles, whereas in patients who had radiotherapy alone it started 4-6 weeks after radiotherapy. Of the roughly 30 treated patients, approximately 60% were male and roughly 38% were female, and a mean age of around 40 years was recorded. Prior to enrollment, patients had been given standard therapy consisting of radiotherapy alone, temozolomide alone, or radiochemotherapy with temozolomide, with the combination given to most patients. The week-35 safety follow-up was designated visit V12, and the week-47 end of study was designated visit V13. Six visits were used for peripheral blood collection: V03 (baseline), V05, V07, V10, V12 and V13. For exploratory analyses, some 24 treated patients had longitudinal TCRB deep sequencing done wherever samples were available.

Findings and caveats that apply to the study as a whole: Vaccine-induced immune responses across multiple MHC alleles were detected in 85% to 95% of patients. Pseudoprogression seemed to be unrelated to changes in the top peripheral T cell clonotypes found by TCRB sequencing. According to the authors, sample limitations meant that analyses of patient blood samples could not be reproduced. Selection of PBMC samples for TCRB deep sequencing was based on availability.

The germline V gene (reference sequence) specifies LNHDA as CDR1 and SQIVND as CDR2. The germline ends are 8 bases apart after V is trimmed by 1 base and J by 8 bases. Taken from cysteine to phenylalanine, the CDR3 has 12 residues. Kept here is only the CDR3 DNA, which spans 36 bases and is read in frame from base 1. Library preparation employed the immunoSEQ multiplex PCR assay. Rearranged TCR beta chain sequences were amplified using the hsTCRB Kit according to the manufacturer's protocol. TCRB libraries were sequenced on an Illumina MiSeq. The published analysis was carried out like this. Demultiplexing, trimming and gene mapping were performed with the kit vendor's proprietary platform. In its TCRdb copy, this immuneACCESS table keeps in-frame sequences only and misses some clones. Where compared with another copy, unresolved V genes explain less than half of these, and the others have no known cause. V and J calls and clone size are those listed in that table; D and trimming were worked out from the DNA. For this sample there are 26,000 or so clones; around 78% appear just once. 31% of the sample is held by the ten biggest clonotypes.

Comment on this clone: The target of this receptor is not known. The input lacks base qualities; no much larger clone sits a single base away.

Taken with the paper, the label for time point translates to: week 35, safety follow-up. Each vaccine dose, consisting of 300 ug of a 20-mer mutant IDH1 peptide in Montanide, was administered subcutaneously with topical imiquimod. Patients received eight vaccinations in weeks 1, 3, 5, 7, 11, 15, 19 and 23, corresponding to visits V03 through V10. Donors had newly diagnosed WHO grade 3 or 4 IDH1-mutant astrocytomas with loss of nuclear ATRX. The samples were drawn from NOA16, a multicentre, single-arm, open-label phase I trial in Germany that tested a mutant IDH1 peptide vaccine in humans for the first time. Genomic DNA for TCRB sequencing was isolated from EDTA blood with the DNeasy Blood and Tissue Kit.

The sequence links TRBV19 to TRBJ1-2; the D segment cannot be called with confidence. The input for sequencing was PBMCs, taken from a glioma patient whose treatment included an IDH1 peptide vaccine. The clonotype originates from a man younger than 40 with glioma. The CDR3 amino acid sequence is: CASSIARQGYTF. At the DNA level, the sequence is TGTGCCAGTAGTATAGCCCGGCAAGGCTACACCTTC.